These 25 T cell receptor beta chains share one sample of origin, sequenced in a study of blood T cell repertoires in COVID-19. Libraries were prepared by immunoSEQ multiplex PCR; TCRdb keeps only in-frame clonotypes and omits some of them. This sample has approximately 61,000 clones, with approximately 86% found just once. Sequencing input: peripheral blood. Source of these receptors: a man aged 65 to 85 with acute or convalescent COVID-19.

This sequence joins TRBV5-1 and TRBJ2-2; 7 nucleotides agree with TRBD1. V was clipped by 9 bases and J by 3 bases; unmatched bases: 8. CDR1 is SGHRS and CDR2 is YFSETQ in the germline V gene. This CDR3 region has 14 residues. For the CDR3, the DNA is TGCGCCACCAGTGGACAGGTAGACACCGGGGAGCTGTTTTTT. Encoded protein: CATSGQVDTGELFF. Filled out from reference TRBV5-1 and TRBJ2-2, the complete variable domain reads KAGVTQTPRYLIKTRGQQVTLSCSPISGHRSVSWYQQTPGQGLQFLFEYFSETQRNKGNFPGRFSGRQFSNSRSEMNVSTLELGDSALYLCATSGQVDTGELFFGEGSRLTVL.

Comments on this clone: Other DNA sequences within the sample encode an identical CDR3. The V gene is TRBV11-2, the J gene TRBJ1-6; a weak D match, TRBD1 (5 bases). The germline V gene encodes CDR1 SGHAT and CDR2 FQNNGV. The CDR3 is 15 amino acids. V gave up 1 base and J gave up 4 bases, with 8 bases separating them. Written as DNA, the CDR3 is TGTGCCAGCAGCTTAGTAGGGGCTTATAATTCACCCCTCCACTTT. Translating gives CASSLVGAYNSPLHF. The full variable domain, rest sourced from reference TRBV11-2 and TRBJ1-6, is EAGVAQSPRYKIIEKRQSVAFWCNPISGHATLYWYQQILGQGPKLLIQFQNNGVVDDSQLPKDRFSAERLKGVDSTLKIQPAKLEDSAVYLCASSLVGAYNSPLHFGNGTRLTVT.

Here the CDR3 reads CASSLRQGASSGNTIYF. The CDR3 DNA is TGTGCCAGCAGCTTGAGACAGGGGGCTTCCTCTGGAAACACCATATATTTT. The J gene is TRBJ1-3, the V gene TRBV11-2, with 10 bases identical to TRBD1. Unmatched junction bases numbered 5, after V lost 3 bases and J lost 0 bases. Germline V lookup: CDR1 SGHAT, CDR2 FQNNGV. This CDR3 has 17 residues.

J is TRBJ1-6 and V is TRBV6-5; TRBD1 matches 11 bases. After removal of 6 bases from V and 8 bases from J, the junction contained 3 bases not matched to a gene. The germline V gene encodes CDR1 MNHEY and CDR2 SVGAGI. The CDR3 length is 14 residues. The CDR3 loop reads CASSGTGGDSPLHF. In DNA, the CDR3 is TGTGCCAGCAGCGGGACAGGGGGGGATTCACCCCTCCACTTT.

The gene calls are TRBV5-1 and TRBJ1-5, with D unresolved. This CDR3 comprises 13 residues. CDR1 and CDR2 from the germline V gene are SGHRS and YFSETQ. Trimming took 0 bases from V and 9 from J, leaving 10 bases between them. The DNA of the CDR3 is TGCGCCAGCAGCTTGGATCCATCGCGGCCCCAGCATTTT. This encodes CASSLDPSRPQHF.

The CDR3 coding sequence is TGTGCCAGCAGCCGACAGGGGGCGAATGAAAAACTGTTTTTT. Translation: CASSRQGANEKLFF. The chain recombines TRBV14 with TRBJ1-4, with 10 bases lining up with TRBD1. This CDR3 spans 14 amino acids. The germline CDR1 and CDR2 sequences are SGHDN and FVKESK. V gave up 4 bases and J gave up 5 bases; unmatched junction bases: 1. The full variable domain, in which reference TRBV14 and TRBJ1-4 provide the parts outside the CDR3, is EAGVTQFPSHSVIEKGQTVTLRCDPISGHDNLYWYRRVMGKEIKFLLHFVKESKQDESGMPNNRFLAERTGGTYSTLKVQPAELEDSGVYFCASSRQGANEKLFFGSGTQLSVL.

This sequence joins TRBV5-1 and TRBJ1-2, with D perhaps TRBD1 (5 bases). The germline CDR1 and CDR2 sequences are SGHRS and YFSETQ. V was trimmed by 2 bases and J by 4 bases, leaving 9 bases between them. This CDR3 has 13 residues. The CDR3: CASSFQGFYGYTF. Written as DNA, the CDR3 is TGCGCCAGCAGCTTTCAGGGCTTCTATGGCTACACCTTC.

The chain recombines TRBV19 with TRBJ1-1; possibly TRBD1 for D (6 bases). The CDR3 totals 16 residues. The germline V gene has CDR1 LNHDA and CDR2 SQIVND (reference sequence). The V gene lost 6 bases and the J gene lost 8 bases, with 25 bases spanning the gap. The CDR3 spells CASSRPGARGNLEAFF. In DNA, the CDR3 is TGTGCCAGTAGCCGACCCGGGGCGAGGGGGAATCTGGAAGCTTTCTTT.

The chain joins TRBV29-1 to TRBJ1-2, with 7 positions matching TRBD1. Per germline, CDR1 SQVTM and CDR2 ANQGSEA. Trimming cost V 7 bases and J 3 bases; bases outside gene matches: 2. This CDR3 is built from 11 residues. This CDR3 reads CSAGTDYGYTF. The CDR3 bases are TGCAGCGCCGGGACAGACTATGGCTACACCTTC.

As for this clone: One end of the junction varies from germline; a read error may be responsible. This CDR3 reads CASSYTGDPTDTQYF. The CDR3 nucleotides read TGTGCTAGCAGCTACACAGGGGATCCCACAGATACGCAGTATTTT. V is TRBV7-7 and J is TRBJ2-3, with 7 bases that match TRBD1. Germline V lookup: CDR1 SSHAT, CDR2 FNYEAQ (reference sequence). CDR3 length equals 15 residues.

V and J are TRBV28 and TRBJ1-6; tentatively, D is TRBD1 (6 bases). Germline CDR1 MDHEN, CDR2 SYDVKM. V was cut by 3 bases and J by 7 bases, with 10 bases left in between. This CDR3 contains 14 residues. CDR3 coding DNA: TGTGCCAGCAGTTTCCGGGGGGCGAATTCACCCCTCCACTTT. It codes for CASSFRGANSPLHF.

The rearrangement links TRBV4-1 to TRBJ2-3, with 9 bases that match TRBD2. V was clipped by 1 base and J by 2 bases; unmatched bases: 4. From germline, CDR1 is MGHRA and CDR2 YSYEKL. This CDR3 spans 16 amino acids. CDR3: CASSQAAGGTTDTQYF. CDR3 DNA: TGCGCCAGCAGCCAAGCAGCGGGGGGAACCACAGATACGCAGTATTTT.

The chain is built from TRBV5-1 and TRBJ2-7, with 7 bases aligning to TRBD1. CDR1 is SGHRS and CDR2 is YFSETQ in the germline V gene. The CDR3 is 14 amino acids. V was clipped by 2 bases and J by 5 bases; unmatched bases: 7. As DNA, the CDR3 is TGCGCCAGCAGCTTTACGTGGACAGGAAACGAGCAGTACTTC. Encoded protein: CASSFTWTGNEQYF. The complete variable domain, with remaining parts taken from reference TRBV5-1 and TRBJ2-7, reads KAGVTQTPRYLIKTRGQQVTLSCSPISGHRSVSWYQQTPGQGLQFLFEYFSETQRNKGNFPGRFSGRQFSNSRSEMNVSTLELGDSALYLCASSFTWTGNEQYFGPGTRLTVT.

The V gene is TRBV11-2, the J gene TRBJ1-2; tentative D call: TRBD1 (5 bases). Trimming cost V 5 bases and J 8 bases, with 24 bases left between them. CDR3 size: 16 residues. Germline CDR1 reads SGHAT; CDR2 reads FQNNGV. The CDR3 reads CASSLLGAAPQGGYTF. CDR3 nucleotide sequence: TGTGCCAGCAGCCTCCTAGGGGCGGCCCCCCAAGGGGGCTACACCTTC.

CDR3 loop: CASSYQQDPTYEQYF. Here the CDR3 DNA reads TGTGCCAGCAGTTACCAACAGGACCCAACCTACGAGCAGTACTTC. The V and J genes are TRBV6-5 and TRBJ2-7, with D tentatively TRBD1 (5 bases). The CDR3 runs to 15 residues. The ends were cut back, 2 bases at V and 2 bases at J, with 13 bases in the middle. The germline V gene has CDR1 MNHEY and CDR2 SVGAGI.

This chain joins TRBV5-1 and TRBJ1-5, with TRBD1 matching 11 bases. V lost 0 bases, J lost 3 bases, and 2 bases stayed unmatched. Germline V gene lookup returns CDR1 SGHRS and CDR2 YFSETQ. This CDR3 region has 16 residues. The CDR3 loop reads CASSLGTGGPNQPQHF. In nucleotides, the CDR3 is TGCGCCAGCAGCTTGGGGACAGGGGGCCCCAATCAGCCCCAGCATTTT.

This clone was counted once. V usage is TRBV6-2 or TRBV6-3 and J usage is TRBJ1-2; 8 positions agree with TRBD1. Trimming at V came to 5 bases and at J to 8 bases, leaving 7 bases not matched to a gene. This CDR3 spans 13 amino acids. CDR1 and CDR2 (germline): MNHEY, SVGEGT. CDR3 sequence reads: CASSQGALGGYTF. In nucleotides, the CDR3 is TGTGCCAGCAGTCAGGGGGCGCTGGGGGGCTACACCTTC.

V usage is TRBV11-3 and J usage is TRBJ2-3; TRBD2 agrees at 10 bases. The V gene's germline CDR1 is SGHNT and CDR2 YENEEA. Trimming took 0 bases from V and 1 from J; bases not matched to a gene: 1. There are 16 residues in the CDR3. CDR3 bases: TGTGCCAGCAGCTTAGATACTAGCGGGGGCACAGATACGCAGTATTTT. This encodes CASSLDTSGGTDTQYF.

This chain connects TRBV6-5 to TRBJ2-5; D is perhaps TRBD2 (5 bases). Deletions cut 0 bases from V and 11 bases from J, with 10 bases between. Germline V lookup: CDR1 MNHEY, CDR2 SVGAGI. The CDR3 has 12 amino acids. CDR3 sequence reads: CASSYSPGYQYF. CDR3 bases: TGTGCCAGCAGTTACTCCCCGGGATATCAGTACTTC.

CDR3 bases: TGCGCCAGCAGCTCCAAAACTAATCCCGGAGATACGCAGTATTTT. Its protein product is CASSSKTNPGDTQYF. The chain has TRBV5-1 and TRBJ2-3; D unclear. Germline assignment: CDR1 SGHRS and CDR2 YFSETQ. The CDR3 runs 15 residues. Trimming removed 3 bases from V and 5 bases from J, with 16 bases in between.

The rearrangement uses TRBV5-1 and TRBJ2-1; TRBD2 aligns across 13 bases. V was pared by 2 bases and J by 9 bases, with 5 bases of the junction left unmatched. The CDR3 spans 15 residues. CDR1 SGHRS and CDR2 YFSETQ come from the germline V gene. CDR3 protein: CASSLLAGGQGEQFF. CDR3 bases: TGCGCCAGCAGCTTACTAGCGGGGGGGCAGGGTGAGCAGTTCTTC.

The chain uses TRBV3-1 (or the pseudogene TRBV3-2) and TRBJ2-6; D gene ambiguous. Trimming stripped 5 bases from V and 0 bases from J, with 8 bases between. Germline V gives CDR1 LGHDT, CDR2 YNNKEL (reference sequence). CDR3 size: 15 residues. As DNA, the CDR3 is TGTGCCAGCAGCTCCAGAGGCTCTGGGGCCAACGTCCTGACTTTC. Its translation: CASSSRGSGANVLTF.

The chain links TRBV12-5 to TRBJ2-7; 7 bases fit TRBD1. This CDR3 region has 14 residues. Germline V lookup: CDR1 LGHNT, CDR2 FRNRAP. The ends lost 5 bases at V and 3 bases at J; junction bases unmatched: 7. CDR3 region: CASGKGDSFYEQYF. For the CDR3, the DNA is TGTGCTAGTGGTAAGGGGGACAGTTTCTACGAGCAGTACTTC.

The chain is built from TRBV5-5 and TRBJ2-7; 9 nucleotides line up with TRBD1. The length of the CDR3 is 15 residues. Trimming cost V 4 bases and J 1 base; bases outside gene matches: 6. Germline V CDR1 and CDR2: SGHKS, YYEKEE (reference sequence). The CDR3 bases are TGTGCCAGCAGCCTGACCGGGACAGGGTCCTACGAGCAGTACTTC. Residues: CASSLTGTGSYEQYF. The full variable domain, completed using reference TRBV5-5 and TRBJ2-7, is DAGVTQSPTHLIKTRGQQVTLRCSPISGHKSVSWYQQVLGQGPQFIFQYYEKEERGRGNFPDRFSARQFPNYSSELNVNALLLGDSALYLCASSLTGTGSYEQYFGPGTRLTVT.

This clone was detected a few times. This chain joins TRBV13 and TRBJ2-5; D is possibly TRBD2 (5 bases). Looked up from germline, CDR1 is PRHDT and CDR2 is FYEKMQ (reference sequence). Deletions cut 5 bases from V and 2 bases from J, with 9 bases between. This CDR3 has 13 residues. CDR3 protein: CASSLTNQETQYF. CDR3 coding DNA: TGTGCCAGCAGCCTGACTAATCAAGAGACCCAGTACTTC.